This T cell receptor beta chain was recovered during a study of monozygotic twins with cystic fibrosis. Profiling relied on immunoSEQ multiplex PCR, and the TCRdb table lists in-frame clones only, not all of them. The data contain 15,000 or so clones, roughly 98% of them singletons. CDR1 and CDR2 from the germline V gene are SQVTM and ANQGSEA. J lost 2 bases, V lost 7 bases, and 7 bases had no gene match. This CDR3 has 13 amino acids. Specimen: blood. The origin of this receptor is a girl aged 2-10 years with cystic fibrosis. The chain couples TRBV29-1 to TRBJ1-1; 7 bases fit TRBD1. The chain's CDR3 is CSGNRGHNTEAFF. The CDR3 DNA follows: TGCAGCGGAAACAGGGGCCACAACACTGAAGCTTTCTTT.